A single sample gave rise to the 18 T cell receptor beta chains below, sequenced in a study of T-cell memory formation after mild COVID-19. In TCRdb, the 5' RACE reads were re-called with MiXCR into one record per CDR3 protein. The table lists 250,000 to 300,000 distinct CDR3 sequences, around 15% of them singletons. Sequencing input: PBMCs or a T cell subset sorted from them (not recorded which). The receptors were sampled from a man aged 18 to 30 who had mild COVID-19 (a few samples of this study predate the infection). Cell type and time point are not known.

This clonotype came up a few times. The V and J genes are TRBV7-8 and TRBJ2-3; D gene uncertain. The V end lost 5 bases, the J end lost 4 bases, and 16 bases lay between the germline ends. Looked up from germline, CDR1 is SGHVS and CDR2 is FQNEAQ. This CDR3 contains 15 residues. CDR3 DNA: TGTGCCAGCAGCCTGGCAGGAATTGGGTCAGATACGCAGTATTTT. Translation: CASSLAGIGSDTQYF. Filled out from reference TRBV7-8 and TRBJ2-3, the complete variable domain reads GAGVSQSPRYKVAKRGQDVALRCDPISGHVSLFWYQQALGQGPEFLTYFQNEAQLDKSGLPSDRFFAERPEGSVSTLKIQRTQQEDSAVYLCASSLAGIGSDTQYFGPGTRLTVL.

The chain couples TRBV30 to TRBJ1-2; D unresolved. CDR1 GTSNPN and CDR2 SVGIG come from the germline V gene (reference sequence). Trimming removed 0 bases at V and 5 bases at J, with 4 bases between. The CDR3 covers 11 residues. This CDR3 is CAWSVGYGYTF. As DNA, the CDR3 is TGTGCCTGGAGTGTGGGGTATGGCTACACCTTC.

The sample holds many counts of this clonotype. This chain uses TRBV5-5 with TRBJ2-5; D unresolved. The CDR3 is 13 residues long. CDR1 and CDR2 (germline): SGHKS, YYEKEE (reference sequence). V lost 1 base to trimming and J lost 1 base, with 5 bases between them. CDR3 loop: CASSLRVQETQYF. Here the CDR3 DNA reads TGTGCCAGCAGCTTGCGGGTCCAAGAGACCCAGTACTTC. Together with reference TRBV5-5 and TRBJ2-5, the CDR3 gives the full variable domain: DAGVTQSPTHLIKTRGQQVTLRCSPISGHKSVSWYQQVLGQGPQFIFQYYEKEERGRGNFPDRFSARQFPNYSSELNVNALLLGDSALYLCASSLRVQETQYFGPGTRLLVL.

Of note for this clonotype: The DNA is left out, because the CDR3 cannot be placed on it with certainty; the CDR3 is given as TCRdb lists it. J is TRBJ1-2 and V is TRBV7-8. Germline loops: CDR1 SGHVS, CDR2 FQNEAQ. The CDR3 is made up of 16 amino acids, end residues included. This chain's CDR3 is CASSLDFGPANYGYTF.

This clonotype was observed a few times. The V and J genes are TRBV6-2 or TRBV6-3 and TRBJ1-2, with D perhaps TRBD1 (6 bases). This CDR3 comprises 14 residues. In germline, CDR1 is MNHEY, CDR2 SVGEGT. Between the trimmed V and J ends, which lost 2 bases and 6 bases, there was a span of 13 bases. CDR3 region: CASSYLRTANGYTF. Written as DNA, the CDR3 is TGTGCCAGCAGTTACCTGCGGACAGCGAATGGCTACACCTTC.

This clonotype came up a few times. J is TRBJ2-5 and V is TRBV5-4, with D hard to call. Germline V CDR1 and CDR2: SGHNT, YYREEE (reference sequence). The ends were cut back, 0 bases at V and 4 bases at J, with 10 bases in the middle. The CDR3 totals 14 residues. CDR3 DNA: TGTGCCAGCAGCTTGGCGGAGCGCTCAGAGACCCAGTACTTC. Translation: CASSLAERSETQYF.

This clonotype showed up just a few times. The chain recombines TRBV6-5 with TRBJ2-3; 7 nucleotides line up with TRBD1. CDR1 and CDR2 from the germline V gene are MNHEY and SVGAGI. The CDR3 loop spans 15 amino acids. Trimming at V came to 6 bases and at J to 2 bases, leaving 8 bases not matched to a gene. The chain's CDR3 is CASRRGQLNTDTQYF. The CDR3 bases are TGTGCCAGCAGAAGGGGACAGCTAAACACAGATACGCAGTATTTT.

In DNA form, the CDR3 reads TGTGCCAGCAGTACCGACCTTCAGCCCCAGCATTTT. Translation: CASSTDLQPQHF. The V call is TRBV6-6, the J call TRBJ1-5; D is uncertain. V gave up 5 bases and J gave up 6 bases, with 8 bases separating them. The germline V gene encodes CDR1 MNHNY and CDR2 SVGAGI (reference sequence). CDR3 length: 12 amino acids.

This clonotype was seen repeatedly, ten times or more. The chain recombines TRBV5-5 with TRBJ2-1; unclear D gene. Germline V gene data show CDR1 as SGHKS and CDR2 as YYEKEE (reference sequence). The CDR3 extends over 20 amino acids. V was trimmed by 2 bases and J by 6 bases, leaving 30 bases between them. As DNA, the CDR3 is TGTGCCAGCAGCTTTATCCTCACGGTATCGGGTCCAGCGTGGGTCAATGAGCAGTTCTTC. Residues: CASSFILTVSGPAWVNEQFF. Complete variable domain (other parts from reference TRBV5-5 and TRBJ2-1): DAGVTQSPTHLIKTRGQQVTLRCSPISGHKSVSWYQQVLGQGPQFIFQYYEKEERGRGNFPDRFSARQFPNYSSELNVNALLLGDSALYLCASSFILTVSGPAWVNEQFFGPGTRLTVL.

The rearrangement links TRBV5-1 to TRBJ2-3; D is possibly TRBD1 (6 bases). The CDR3 length is 15 residues. V was trimmed by 4 bases and J by 2 bases, leaving 14 bases between them. CDR1 and CDR2 (germline): SGHRS, YFSETQ. DNA for the CDR3: TGCGCCAGCAGCCTCCAGGGGCGAGTCACAGATACGCAGTATTTT. Its translation: CASSLQGRVTDTQYF.

This clonotype showed up just a few times. The chain couples TRBV5-5 to TRBJ2-1, with 8 bases fitting TRBD2. The CDR3 loop spans 15 amino acids. Germline V gives CDR1 SGHKS, CDR2 YYEKEE (reference sequence). Unmatched junction bases numbered 9, after V lost 4 bases and J lost 6 bases. The DNA for the CDR3 is TGTGCCAGCAGCCCTGGGACTAGTCGTGGCAATGAGCAGTTCTTC. This codes for CASSPGTSRGNEQFF.

This clonotype has a count of ten or more. The chain recombines TRBV5-1 with TRBJ2-2; perhaps TRBD2 as D (5 bases). The germline gives CDR1 SGHRS, CDR2 YFSETQ. Deletions cut 0 bases from V and 0 bases from J, with 9 bases between. The CDR3 runs to 16 residues. This CDR3 reads CASSLEVGANTGELFF. The CDR3 DNA is TGCGCCAGCAGCTTGGAGGTCGGGGCGAACACCGGGGAGCTGTTTTTT. The entire variable domain, with the rest obtained from reference TRBV5-1 and TRBJ2-2, is as follows: KAGVTQTPRYLIKTRGQQVTLSCSPISGHRSVSWYQQTPGQGLQFLFEYFSETQRNKGNFPGRFSGRQFSNSRSEMNVSTLELGDSALYLCASSLEVGANTGELFFGEGSRLTVL.

This chain joins TRBV5-1 and TRBJ1-1; 8 bases line up with TRBD1. Germline V CDR1 and CDR2: SGHRS, YFSETQ. V lost 0 bases, J lost 13 bases, and 8 bases stayed unmatched. The CDR3 is 13 residues long. The CDR3 DNA follows: TGCGCCAGCAGCTTGGCCCAGGGGGCCCCAGGTTTCTTT. This sequence encodes CASSLAQGAPGFF.

The V gene is TRBV15, the J gene TRBJ2-2; 10 nucleotides agree with TRBD1. The germline V gene has CDR1 LNHNV and CDR2 YYDKDF (reference sequence). V lost 6 bases, J lost 2 bases, and 3 bases stayed unmatched. CDR3 length: 15 residues. In DNA form, the CDR3 reads TGTGCCACCAGTAGACAGGGGGCAAACACCGGGGAGCTGTTTTTT. Translation: CATSRQGANTGELFF.

About this clonotype itself: A read error may explain this, as a much larger clone is one base away. The chain combines TRBV3-1 with TRBJ2-3, with a possible D match to TRBD2 (5 bases). The CDR3 is 15 residues long. Germline V gene lookup returns CDR1 LGHDT and CDR2 YNNKEL (reference sequence). In nucleotides, the CDR3 is TGTGCCAGCAGCGGGAGCGTGGTCCGCACAGATACGAAGTATTTT. It is translated as CASSGSVVRTDTKYF.

Only a few counts were recorded for this clonotype. The V gene is TRBV10-3, the J gene TRBJ1-1; possibly TRBD1 for D (6 bases). Germline loops: CDR1 ENHRY, CDR2 SYGVKD. The CDR3 consists of 14 residues. V lost 6 bases, J lost 5 bases, and 16 bases lay in between. The CDR3 sequence is CAIRGIGGETEAFF. CDR3 coding DNA: TGTGCCATCAGGGGGATAGGGGGGGAGACTGAAGCTTTCTTT.

The DNA of the CDR3 is TGTGCCACCTCCGGGACAGGGAACGCCTATGGCTACACCTTC. Translation gives CATSGTGNAYGYTF. This sequence joins TRBV2 and TRBJ1-2; 9 positions agree with TRBD1. V lost 10 bases and J lost 4; bases outside the gene matches: 10. The length of the CDR3 is 14 residues. Germline V gives CDR1 SNHLY, CDR2 FYNNEI.

This clonotype was seen many times. The chain couples TRBV4-3 to TRBJ1-2; TRBD1 might be the D (6 bases). The CDR3 is 14 amino acids. The germline V and J ends were trimmed by 3 bases and 4 bases, with 12 bases remaining between them. The germline V gene encodes CDR1 LGHNA and CDR2 YSLEER. The CDR3 DNA sequence: TGCGCCAGCAGCCAGATAGGGGGGTTCTATGGCTACACCTTC. Residues: CASSQIGGFYGYTF.